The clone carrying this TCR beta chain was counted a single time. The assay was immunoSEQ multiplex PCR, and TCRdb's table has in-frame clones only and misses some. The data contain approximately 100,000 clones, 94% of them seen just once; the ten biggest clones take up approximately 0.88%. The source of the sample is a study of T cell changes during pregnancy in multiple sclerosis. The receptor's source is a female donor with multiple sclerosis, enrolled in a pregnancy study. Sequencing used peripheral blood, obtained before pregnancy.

The DNA of the CDR3 is TGCGCCAGCAGCCGTCTCCCGGGACTAGCGGGGAGGGGCACAGATACGCAGTATTTT. Translation gives CASSRLPGLAGRGTDTQYF. The rearrangement uses TRBV4-1 and TRBJ2-3, with 13 bases aligning to TRBD2. The germline V gene encodes CDR1 MGHRA and CDR2 YSYEKL. With V trimmed by 4 bases and J by 1 base, 11 bases remained unmatched. The length of the CDR3 is 19 residues.